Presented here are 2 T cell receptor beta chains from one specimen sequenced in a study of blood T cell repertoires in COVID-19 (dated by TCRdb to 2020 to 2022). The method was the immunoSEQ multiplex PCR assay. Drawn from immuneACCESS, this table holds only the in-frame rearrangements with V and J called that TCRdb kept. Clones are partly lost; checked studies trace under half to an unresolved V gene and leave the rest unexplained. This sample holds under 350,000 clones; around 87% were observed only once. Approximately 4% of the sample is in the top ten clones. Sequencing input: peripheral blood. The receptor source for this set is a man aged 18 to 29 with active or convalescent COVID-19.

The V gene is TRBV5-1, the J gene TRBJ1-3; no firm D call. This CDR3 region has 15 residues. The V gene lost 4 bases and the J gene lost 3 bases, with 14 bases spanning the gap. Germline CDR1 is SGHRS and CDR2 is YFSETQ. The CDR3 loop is CASSLERGVGNTIYF. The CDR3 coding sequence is TGCGCCAGCAGCCTAGAGCGGGGAGTTGGAAACACCATATATTTT.

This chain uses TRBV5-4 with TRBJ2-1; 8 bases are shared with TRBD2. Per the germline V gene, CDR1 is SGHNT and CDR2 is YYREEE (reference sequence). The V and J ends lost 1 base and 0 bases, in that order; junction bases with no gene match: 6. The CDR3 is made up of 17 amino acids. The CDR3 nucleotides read TGTGCCAGCAGCTTGACGACGGGAGGGTTCTCCTACAATGAGCAGTTCTTC. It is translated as CASSLTTGGFSYNEQFF.